This T cell receptor (beta chain) was retrieved from a study of post-analysis software for immune sequencing data. Study in general: In terms of disease course, relapsing-remitting, secondary progressive and progressive-relapsing multiple sclerosis were included. Findings and caveats of the study: By F measure, strong co-clustering occurred among samples prepared in the same batch. Relative to controls, patients had 4 or 5 TRBV segments at higher frequency, with TRBV5-6, TRBV5-1 and TRBV20-1 among these.

Germline V gene data show CDR1 as LGHDT and CDR2 as YNNKEL (reference sequence). V was pared by 4 bases and J by 7 bases, with 6 bases of the junction left unmatched. This CDR3 contains 15 residues. Note on this clonotype: Its antigen is as yet unknown.

Every TCR beta cDNA library bore unique molecular identifiers. TCRdb recomputed calls from the PCR reads with MiXCR, one row per CDR3 protein. This sample has around 710,000 distinct CDR3 sequences, with more than 45% found just once. The sample was blood. The V and J genes are TRBV3-1 and TRBJ1-5; 11 bases match TRBD1. The receptor comes from a girl aged 5 to 17 with multiple sclerosis. CDR3 in amino acids: CASSPGTGGRQPQHF. CDR3 nucleotides: TGTGCCAGCAGCCCCGGGACAGGGGGTAGGCAGCCCCAGCATTTT.